Listed here are 16 T cell receptor beta chains from one sample, sequenced in a study of T cell repertoires and leukemia-associated antigens (dated by TCRdb to about 2019). No cognate antigen is known for these TCRs. Library generation was performed with 5' RACE. Sequencer: Illumina MiSeq. Starting from the raw public reads, TCRdb applied fastp trimming at Q25, assembled clones with MiXCR and retained in-frame beta chains. Rows merge per CDR3 protein into single entries with the most common DNA and genes. This sample lists some 14,000 distinct CDR3 sequences; over 30% were detected once. Around a tenth of the sample rests with the top ten. What was sequenced was CD3+ T cells sorted from blood and cultured. Receptors originate from a female donor in good health.

By proportion, this clonotype is medium-sized. This rearrangement joins TRBV20-1 to TRBJ2-3; D could derive from TRBD1 or TRBD2 (5 bases each). The CDR3 is 11 residues long. Germline lookup yields CDR1 DFQATT and CDR2 SNEGSKA (reference sequence). V was pared by 6 bases and J by 5 bases, with 9 bases between. The CDR3 spells CSAMRGDTQYF. CDR3 nucleotides: TGCAGTGCCATGAGGGGAGATACGCAGTATTTT.

In its sample, this clonotype was seen a few times. This chain links TRBV20-1 with TRBJ1-1; possibly TRBD1 for D (5 bases). Germline lookup yields CDR1 DFQATT and CDR2 SNEGSKA (reference sequence). The V end lost 5 bases, the J end lost 0 bases, and 16 bases lay between the germline ends. This CDR3 spans 15 amino acids. Written as DNA, the CDR3 is TGCAGTGCTCAACGAAGGGACGGCATGAACACTGAAGCTTTCTTT. Translated: CSAQRRDGMNTEAFF.

This clonotype was seen many times. The chain combines TRBV6-1 with TRBJ2-3; D uncertain. In germline, CDR1 is MNHNS, CDR2 SASEGT. Trimming removed 4 bases at V and 4 bases at J, with 12 bases between. The CDR3 runs 14 residues. The CDR3 sequence: CASSVSSGADTQYF. The CDR3 DNA reads as TGTGCCAGCAGTGTGTCTAGTGGTGCAGATACGCAGTATTTT.

This clonotype turned up a few times. V and J are TRBV12-3 or TRBV12-4 and TRBJ1-4; tentatively, D is TRBD1 (5 bases). Trimming stripped 6 bases from V and 5 bases from J, with 13 bases between. This CDR3 is 14 amino acids long. CDR3 loop: CASSLPGRNEKLFF. The CDR3 DNA sequence: TGTGCCAGCAGCCTTCCGGGGCGGAATGAAAAACTGTTTTTT.

Sample share makes this clonotype medium-sized. The rearrangement uses TRBV5-1 and TRBJ1-1; TRBD1 is a possible D gene (6 bases). The germline CDR1 and CDR2 sequences are SGHRS and YFSETQ. CDR3 size: 14 residues. V lost 5 bases and J 4 bases, leaving 15 bases between the germline ends. CDR3 protein: CASRISTGTTEAFF. The CDR3 DNA follows: TGCGCCAGCAGAATAAGTACAGGGACCACTGAAGCTTTCTTT.

V is TRBV5-1 and J is TRBJ2-3; the match to TRBD2 covers 10 bases. J was trimmed by 10 bases and V by 4 bases; bases with no gene match: 12. Germline-derived CDR1 and CDR2 are SGHRS and YFSETQ. The CDR3 is 15 residues long. CDR3 sequence (DNA): TGCGCCAGCAGCGGCGGGCTAGCGGGAGAGAGTGCGCAGTATTTT. Translation: CASSGGLAGESAQYF.

By its share, this clonotype is medium-sized. The V gene is TRBV20-1, the J gene TRBJ2-5; 8 positions match TRBD2. Germline CDR1 is DFQATT and CDR2 is SNEGSKA (reference sequence). Losses at the gene ends were 6 bases for V and 1 base for J; bases not matched to a gene: 10. The CDR3 covers 15 residues. CDR3 DNA sequence: TGCAGTGCCACTTCCGGGCTAGCGGGCCAAGAGACCCAGTACTTC. Its protein is CSATSGLAGQETQYF.

Note on this clonotype: A junction end diverges from the germline sequence, so it may reflect a read error. CDR3 sequence reads: CASNSQAGATGELFF. As DNA, the CDR3 is TGTGCTAGCAACTCTCAAGCAGGAGCGACCGGGGAGCTGTTTTTT. J is TRBJ2-2 and V is TRBV7-7, with D uncertain. The CDR3 is made up of 15 amino acids. The germline V gene has CDR1 SSHAT and CDR2 FNYEAQ (reference sequence). The full variable domain, in which reference TRBV7-7 and TRBJ2-2 provide the parts outside the CDR3, is GAGVSQSPRYKVTKRGQDVTLRCDPISSHATLYWYQQALGQGPEFLTYFNYEAQPDKSGLPSDRFSAERPEGSISTLTIQRTEQRDSAMYRCASNSQAGATGELFFGEGSRLTVL.

The J gene is TRBJ1-4, the V gene TRBV20-1; 7 nucleotides match TRBD1. Trimming cost V 2 bases and J 6 bases; bases outside gene matches: 6. This CDR3 comprises 14 residues. Per germline, CDR1 DFQATT and CDR2 SNEGSKA (reference sequence). CDR3 protein: CSARKTGSDEKLFF. The CDR3 nucleotides read TGCAGTGCTAGAAAGACAGGGAGTGATGAAAAACTGTTTTTT.

The chain joins TRBV5-1 to TRBJ2-1; 13 bases are shared with TRBD2. V shed 2 bases, J shed 8 bases, and the junction held 7 bases outside the gene matches. The CDR3 is 16 amino acids. Germline CDR1 reads SGHRS; CDR2 reads YFSETQ. In DNA, the CDR3 is TGCGCCAGCAGCTTAACTAGCGGGAGGGCCTTCGATGAGCAGTTCTTC. As protein: CASSLTSGRAFDEQFF.

In regard to this clonotype: This may be a read error: a much more frequent sequence differs by one nucleotide. The CDR3 carries no conserved terminal phenylalanine or tryptophan, so it likely arises from a read error. CDR3 DNA: TGTGCCAGCAGCTTAGTCAGATTCACTGAAGCTTTCTCT. Translating gives CASSLVRFTEAFS. The V gene is TRBV11-3, the J gene TRBJ1-1; D remains ambiguous. V was trimmed by 1 base and J by 4 bases, leaving 7 bases between them. The germline V gene has CDR1 SGHNT and CDR2 YENEEA. The CDR3 spans 13 residues.

In this sample, this clonotype turned up many times. V gene TRBV7-6 combines with J gene TRBJ2-2, with TRBD2 matching 16 bases. Germline V CDR1 and CDR2: SGHVS, FNYEAQ. This CDR3 comprises 17 residues. V lost 4 bases to trimming and J lost 6 bases; unmatched junction nucleotides: 5. The CDR3, as DNA: TGTGCCAGCAGCTCACCGGGACTAGCGGGAGGGGCCGGGGAGCTGTTTTTT. Translation: CASSSPGLAGGAGELFF.

This rearrangement joins TRBV12-3 or TRBV12-4 to TRBJ2-1; 8 bases align to TRBD2. The CDR3 covers 19 residues. After removal of 6 bases from V and 7 bases from J, the junction contained 23 bases not matched to a gene. CDR3 loop: CASRLGFRGAGTRHNEQFF. The CDR3 DNA reads TGTGCCAGCAGACTGGGTTTTAGGGGTGCCGGGACTAGGCATAATGAGCAGTTCTTC.

This rearrangement joins TRBV27 to TRBJ2-2; 7 bases map to TRBD1. Germline V CDR1 and CDR2: MNHEY, SMNVEV (reference sequence). This CDR3 region has 17 residues. V dropped 3 bases and J dropped 5; count of bases not matched to a gene: 12. This CDR3 is CASSLMFPGTETGELFF. CDR3 DNA: TGTGCCAGCAGTTTGATGTTTCCGGGGACAGAGACCGGGGAGCTGTTTTTT.

This clonotype was seen at least ten times. This chain links TRBV5-1 with TRBJ1-6; tentative D call: TRBD1 (6 bases). Between the trimmed V and J ends, which lost 0 bases and 10 bases, there was a span of 11 bases. The CDR3 is 14 amino acids. The germline V gene encodes CDR1 SGHRS and CDR2 YFSETQ. CDR3 residues: CASSLGQVGSPLHF. As DNA, the CDR3 is TGCGCCAGCAGCTTGGGACAGGTTGGATCACCCCTCCACTTT.

The CDR3 DNA reads TGCGCCAGCAGCTTGGCTCAGGAGAGCTCTGGAAACACCGGGGAGCTGTTTTTT. It yields the protein CASSLAQESSGNTGELFF. The rearrangement links TRBV5-1 to TRBJ2-2; D is uncertain. V gave up 0 bases and J gave up 2 bases, with 17 bases separating them. CDR1 and CDR2 (germline): SGHRS, YFSETQ. The CDR3 runs 18 residues.